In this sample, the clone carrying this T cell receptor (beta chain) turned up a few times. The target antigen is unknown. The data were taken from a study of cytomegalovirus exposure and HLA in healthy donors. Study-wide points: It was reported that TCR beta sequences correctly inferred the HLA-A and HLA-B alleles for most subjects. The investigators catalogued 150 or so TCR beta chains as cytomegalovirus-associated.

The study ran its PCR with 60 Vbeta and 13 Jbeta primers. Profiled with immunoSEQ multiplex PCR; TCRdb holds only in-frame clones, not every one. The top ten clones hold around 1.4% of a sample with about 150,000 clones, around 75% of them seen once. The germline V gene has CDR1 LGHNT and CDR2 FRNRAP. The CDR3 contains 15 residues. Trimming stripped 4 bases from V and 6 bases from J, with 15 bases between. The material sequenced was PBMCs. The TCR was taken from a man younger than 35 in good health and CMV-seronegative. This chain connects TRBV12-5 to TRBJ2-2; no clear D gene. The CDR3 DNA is TGTGCTAGTGGTTGGAGTCCCCAAGGCCCCGGGGAGCTGTTTTTT. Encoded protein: CASGWSPQGPGELFF. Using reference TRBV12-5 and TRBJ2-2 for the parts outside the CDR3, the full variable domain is DARVTQTPRHKVTEMGQEVTMRCQPILGHNTVFWYRQTMMQGLELLAYFRNRAPLDDSGMPKDRFSAEMPDATLATLKIQPSEPRDSAVYFCASGWSPQGPGELFFGEGSRLTVL.